Each of the 2 T cell receptor beta chains below was sequenced from the same sample in a study of T cell changes during pregnancy in multiple sclerosis (dated by TCRdb to the late 2010s). The library was built by means of the immunoSEQ multiplex PCR assay. The source is immuneACCESS, and TCRdb retained only in-frame sequences with V and J called. Part of the clones is not carried over; for the studies checked, unresolved V genes explain less than half of this, and the remainder is unexplained. For this sample the table gives about 23,000 clones, of which about 89% were detected only once. The top ten constitute about 7% of the sample. Here the sequenced sample was CD8+ T cells from peripheral blood mononuclear cells, taken in the first trimester of pregnancy. The receptors were gathered from a female donor with multiple sclerosis, enrolled in a pregnancy study.

This chain links TRBV7-2 with TRBJ2-1; weak D call: TRBD1 (7 bases). CDR1 is SGHTA and CDR2 is FQGNSA in the germline V gene. This CDR3 has 15 residues. V dropped 5 bases and J dropped 7 bases, with 18 bases sitting between them. The chain's CDR3 is CASSRSPGGGNEQFF. The CDR3 coding sequence is TGTGCCAGCAGCCGAAGCCCAGGGGGAGGAAATGAGCAGTTCTTC.

The rearrangement joins TRBV9 to TRBJ2-7; 9 bases fit TRBD2. Germline V gene data show CDR1 as SGDLS and CDR2 as YYNGEE. CDR3 length: 15 amino acids. The V segment lost 1 base and the J segment 5 bases; nucleotides outside the gene matches: 7. In nucleotides, the CDR3 is TGTGCCAGCAGCGTAAGGAGCGGGAGGATCAACGAGCAGTACTTC. Its translation is CASSVRSGRINEQYF.